This T cell receptor (beta chain) was profiled in a study of blood T cell repertoires in COVID-19. Study context: From the United States, Italy and Spain came samples of acute and convalescent COVID-19. Nucleic acid was either cDNA or gDNA, and it came from T cells, B-cell-depleted T cells, or PBMCs.

Researchers sorted participants into cohorts using their self-reported clinical history. Repertoires were generated with immunoSEQ multiplex PCR, while TCRdb's copy carries only in-frame clones and drops some. The sample contains approximately 180,000 clones, 82% of which appear only once. The germline V gene has CDR1 MNHEY and CDR2 SMNVEV (reference sequence). V was pared by 8 bases and J by 3 bases, with 16 bases between. The CDR3 loop spans 14 amino acids. The source material was PBMCs or T cells enriched from blood (not recorded which). The receptor comes from an older woman with acute COVID-19. The chain links TRBV27 to TRBJ1-1, with TRBD1 as a possible D gene (5 bases). The CDR3 loop is CASARDGGDTEAFF. The CDR3, as DNA: TGTGCCAGCGCCCGCGACGGGGGTGACACTGAAGCTTTCTTT.